The rows below give T cell receptor beta chains drawn from one sample of a study of human T cells and chemical hapten exposure. Each CDR3 protein is one row after TCRdb ran MiXCR on the RACE reads. The sample consists of approximately 30,000 distinct CDR3 sequences, approximately 5.8% of them appearing once. The material was whole blood, obtained in connection with sensitization to the hapten diphenylcyclopropenone (DPC). Source of these receptors: a man younger than 40 with alopecia areata. Some clones in this sample may be carry-over from other donors' samples. The conserved cysteine and the conserved F or W are not part of the CDR3 here. Each record gives: CDR3 protein, J gene, CDR3 length, V gene.

CDR3 protein: ASSELTQVAGGYT
J gene: TRBJ1-2
CDR3 length: 13
V gene: TRBV6-1

CDR3 protein: ASSPPDREDTEAF
J gene: TRBJ1-1
CDR3 length: 13
V gene: TRBV18

CDR3 protein: ASSSRGEAEQF
J gene: TRBJ2-1
CDR3 length: 11
V gene: TRBV7-3

CDR3 protein: ASSSSDGDSQYSNQPQH
J gene: TRBJ1-5
CDR3 length: 17
V gene: TRBV6-2/TRBV6-3

CDR3 protein: ASSLGGPNWETQY
J gene: TRBJ2-5
CDR3 length: 13
V gene: TRBV12-3/TRBV12-4

CDR3 protein: ASSRTGGQTQY
J gene: TRBJ2-5
CDR3 length: 11
V gene: TRBV18

CDR3 protein: ASSESAANSPLH
J gene: TRBJ1-6
CDR3 length: 12
V gene: TRBV2

CDR3 protein: SVEDPTGGPPGEQF
J gene: TRBJ2-1
CDR3 length: 14
V gene: TRBV29-1

CDR3 protein: ASGRWNSPLH
J gene: TRBJ1-6
CDR3 length: 10
V gene: TRBV27

CDR3 protein: SARLGWEQY
J gene: TRBJ2-7
CDR3 length: 9
V gene: TRBV20-1

CDR3 protein: SASEETEAF
J gene: TRBJ1-1
CDR3 length: 9
V gene: TRBV20-1

CDR3 protein: ASSQASLVGNTEAF
J gene: TRBJ1-1
CDR3 length: 14
V gene: TRBV4-3

CDR3 protein: ASSPAGTTGAETQY
J gene: TRBJ2-5
CDR3 length: 14
V gene: TRBV4-1

CDR3 protein: ASSPGLTNTGELF
J gene: TRBJ2-2
CDR3 length: 13
V gene: TRBV7-3

CDR3 protein: ASSEGGRARNSPLH
J gene: TRBJ1-6
CDR3 length: 14
V gene: TRBV13

CDR3 protein: ASSPSVDQPQH
J gene: TRBJ1-5
CDR3 length: 11
V gene: TRBV14

CDR3 protein: ASSSIRSRTSPNYGYT
J gene: TRBJ1-2
CDR3 length: 16
V gene: TRBV12-3/TRBV12-4

CDR3 protein: ASSSFTGTSEAF
J gene: TRBJ1-1
CDR3 length: 12
V gene: TRBV7-2

CDR3 protein: SVARVDFPDRLL
J gene: TRBJ2-5
CDR3 length: 12
V gene: TRBV29-1

CDR3 protein: ASSRTPGADTQY
J gene: TRBJ2-3
CDR3 length: 12
V gene: TRBV27

CDR3 protein: ASSLGDSPYEQY
J gene: TRBJ2-7
CDR3 length: 12
V gene: TRBV7-2

CDR3 protein: ASKGGGTEAF
J gene: TRBJ1-1
CDR3 length: 10
V gene: TRBV19

CDR3 protein: ASLDVLTGELF
J gene: TRBJ2-2
CDR3 length: 11
V gene: TRBV9